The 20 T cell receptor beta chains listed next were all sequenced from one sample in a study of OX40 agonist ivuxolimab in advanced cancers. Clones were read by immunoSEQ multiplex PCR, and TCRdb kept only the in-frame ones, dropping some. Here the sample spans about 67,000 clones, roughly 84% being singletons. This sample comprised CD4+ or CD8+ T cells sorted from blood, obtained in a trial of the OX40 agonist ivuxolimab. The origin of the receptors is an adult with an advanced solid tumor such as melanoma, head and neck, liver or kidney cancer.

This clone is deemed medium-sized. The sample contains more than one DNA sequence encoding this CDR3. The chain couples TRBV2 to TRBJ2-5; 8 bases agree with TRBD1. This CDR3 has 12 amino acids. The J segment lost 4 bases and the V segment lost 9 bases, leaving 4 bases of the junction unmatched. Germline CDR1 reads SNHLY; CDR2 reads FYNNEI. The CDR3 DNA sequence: TGTGCCAGTCAGGGGGCGGGAGAGACCCAGTACTTC. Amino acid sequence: CASQGAGETQYF.

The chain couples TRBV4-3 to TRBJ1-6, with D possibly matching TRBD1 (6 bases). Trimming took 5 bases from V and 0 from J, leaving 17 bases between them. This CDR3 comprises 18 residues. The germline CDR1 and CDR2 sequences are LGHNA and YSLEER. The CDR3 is CASSINYRVVSYNSPLHF. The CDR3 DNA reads TGCGCCAGCAGCATAAACTACAGGGTGGTCTCCTATAATTCACCCCTCCACTTT.

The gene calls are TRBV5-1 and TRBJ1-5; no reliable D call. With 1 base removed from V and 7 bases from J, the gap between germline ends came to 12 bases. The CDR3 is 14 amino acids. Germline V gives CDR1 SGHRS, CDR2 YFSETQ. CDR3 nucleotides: TGCGCCAGCAGCTTGCGGGGAATGGGGCAGCCCCAGCATTTT. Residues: CASSLRGMGQPQHF.

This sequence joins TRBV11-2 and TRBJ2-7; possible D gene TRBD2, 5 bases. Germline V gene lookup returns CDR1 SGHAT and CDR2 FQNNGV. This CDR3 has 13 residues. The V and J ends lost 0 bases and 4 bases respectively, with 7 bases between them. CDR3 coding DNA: TGTGCCAGCAGCTTAGAGGGCGGGTACGAGCAGTACTTC. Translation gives CASSLEGGYEQYF.

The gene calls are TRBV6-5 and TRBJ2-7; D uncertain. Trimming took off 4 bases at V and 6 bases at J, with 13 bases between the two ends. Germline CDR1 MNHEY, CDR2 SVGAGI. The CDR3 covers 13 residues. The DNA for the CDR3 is TGTGCCAGCAGTTCCACAACGGGTTCCGAGCAGTACTTC. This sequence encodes CASSSTTGSEQYF.

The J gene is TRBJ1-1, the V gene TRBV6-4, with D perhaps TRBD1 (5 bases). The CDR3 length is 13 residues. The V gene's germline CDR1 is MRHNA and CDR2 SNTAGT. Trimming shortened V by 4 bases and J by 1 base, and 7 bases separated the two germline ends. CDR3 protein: CASSVTGNTEAFF. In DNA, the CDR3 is TGTGCCAGCAGTGTTACAGGGAACACTGAAGCTTTCTTT.

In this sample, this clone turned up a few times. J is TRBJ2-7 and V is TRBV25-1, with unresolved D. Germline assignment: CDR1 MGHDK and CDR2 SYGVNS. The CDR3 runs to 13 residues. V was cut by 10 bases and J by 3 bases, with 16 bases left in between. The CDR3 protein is CATTGQANYEQYF. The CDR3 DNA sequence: TGTGCCACCACCGGGCAGGCCAACTACGAGCAGTACTTC.

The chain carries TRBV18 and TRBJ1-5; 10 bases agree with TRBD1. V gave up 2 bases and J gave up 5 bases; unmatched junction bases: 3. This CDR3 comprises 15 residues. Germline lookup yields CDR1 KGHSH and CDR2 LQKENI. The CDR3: CASSPGTGDYQPQHF. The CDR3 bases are TGTGCCAGCTCACCAGGGACAGGGGACTATCAGCCCCAGCATTTT.

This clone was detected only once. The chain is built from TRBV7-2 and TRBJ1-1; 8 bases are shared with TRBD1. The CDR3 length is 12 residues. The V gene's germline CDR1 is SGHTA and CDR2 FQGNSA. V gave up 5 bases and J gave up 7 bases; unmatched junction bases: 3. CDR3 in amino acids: CASSPDRGEAFF. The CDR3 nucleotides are TGTGCCAGCAGCCCCGACAGGGGTGAAGCTTTCTTT.

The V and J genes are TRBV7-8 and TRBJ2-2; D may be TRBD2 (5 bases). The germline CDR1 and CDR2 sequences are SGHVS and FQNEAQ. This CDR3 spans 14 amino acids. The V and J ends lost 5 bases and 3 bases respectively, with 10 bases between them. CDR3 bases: TGTGCCAGCAGCGTCGGGATTCACACCGGGGAGCTGTTTTTT. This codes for CASSVGIHTGELFF.

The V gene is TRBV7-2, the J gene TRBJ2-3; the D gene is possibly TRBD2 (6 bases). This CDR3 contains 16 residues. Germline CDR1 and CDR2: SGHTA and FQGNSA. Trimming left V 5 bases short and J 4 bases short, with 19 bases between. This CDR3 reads CASSAHRDGGADTQYF. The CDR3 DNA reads TGTGCCAGCAGCGCCCACCGGGACGGAGGGGCAGATACGCAGTATTTT.

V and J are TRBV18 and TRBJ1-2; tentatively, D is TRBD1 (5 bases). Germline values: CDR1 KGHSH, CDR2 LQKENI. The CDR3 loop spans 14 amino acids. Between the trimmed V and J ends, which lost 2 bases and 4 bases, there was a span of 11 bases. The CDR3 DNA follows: TGTGCCAGCTCACCAATCACCCAGGGCTATGGCTACACCTTC. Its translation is CASSPITQGYGYTF.

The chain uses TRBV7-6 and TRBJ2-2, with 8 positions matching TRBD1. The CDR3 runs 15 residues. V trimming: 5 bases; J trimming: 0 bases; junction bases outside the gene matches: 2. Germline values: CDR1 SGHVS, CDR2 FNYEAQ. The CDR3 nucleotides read TGTGCCAGCAGCAGGACAGGGTCGAACACCGGGGAGCTGTTTTTT. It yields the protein CASSRTGSNTGELFF.

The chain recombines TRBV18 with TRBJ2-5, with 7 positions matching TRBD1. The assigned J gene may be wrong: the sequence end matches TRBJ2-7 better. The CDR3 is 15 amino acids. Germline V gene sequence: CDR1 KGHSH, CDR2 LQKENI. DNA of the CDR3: TGTGCCAGCTCAGCCCAGGACAGGTTAAGCTACGAGCAGTACTTC. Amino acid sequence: CASSAQDRLSYEQYF.

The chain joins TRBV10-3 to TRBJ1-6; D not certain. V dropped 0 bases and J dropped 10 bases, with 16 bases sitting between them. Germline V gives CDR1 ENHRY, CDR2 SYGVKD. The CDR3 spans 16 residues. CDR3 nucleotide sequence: TGTGCCATCAGTGAGTCGGGTCCGGGGTTTAACTCACCCCTCCACTTT. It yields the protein CAISESGPGFNSPLHF.

In nucleotides, the CDR3 is TGTGCCAGCAGCCCACGCCCTCCTGTCGGTAGCGGGGGGGCCTACAATGAGCAGTTCTTC. Translating gives CASSPRPPVGSGGAYNEQFF. The chain combines TRBV7-6 with TRBJ2-1; 11 bases map to TRBD2. From germline, CDR1 is SGHVS and CDR2 FNYEAQ. This CDR3 region has 20 residues. With V trimmed by 5 bases and J by 2 bases, 17 bases remained unmatched.

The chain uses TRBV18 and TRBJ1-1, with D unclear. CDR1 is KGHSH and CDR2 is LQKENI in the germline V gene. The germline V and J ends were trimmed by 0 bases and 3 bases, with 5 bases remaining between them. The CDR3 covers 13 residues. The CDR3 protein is CASSPPPDTEAFF. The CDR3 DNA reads TGTGCCAGCTCACCACCCCCGGACACTGAAGCTTTCTTT.

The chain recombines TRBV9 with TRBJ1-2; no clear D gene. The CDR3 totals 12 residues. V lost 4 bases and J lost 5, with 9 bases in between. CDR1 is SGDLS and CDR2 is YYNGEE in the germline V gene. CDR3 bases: TGTGCCAGCAGCTCAGAAGGGTATGGCTACACCTTC. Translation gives CASSSEGYGYTF.

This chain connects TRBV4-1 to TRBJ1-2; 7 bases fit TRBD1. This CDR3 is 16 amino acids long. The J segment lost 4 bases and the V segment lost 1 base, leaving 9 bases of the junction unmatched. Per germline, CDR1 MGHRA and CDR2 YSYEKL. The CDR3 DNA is TGCGCCAGCAGCCAAGTAGACGCACAGGGGACCTATGGCTACACCTTC. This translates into CASSQVDAQGTYGYTF.

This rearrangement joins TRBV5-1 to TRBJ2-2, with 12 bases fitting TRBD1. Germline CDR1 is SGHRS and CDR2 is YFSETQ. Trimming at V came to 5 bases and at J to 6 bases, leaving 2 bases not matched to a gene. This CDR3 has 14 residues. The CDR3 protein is CASRGQGASGELFF. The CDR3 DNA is TGCGCCAGCAGGGGACAGGGGGCATCCGGGGAGCTGTTTTTT.